This T cell receptor beta chain was obtained from a study of blood T cell repertoires in COVID-19. Study-level background: Sites in the United States, Italy and Spain provided acute and convalescent COVID-19 samples. PBMCs, B-cell-depleted T cells, or T cells were the source of the cDNA or gDNA that made up the material.

Trimming at V came to 6 bases and at J to 6 bases, leaving 10 bases not matched to a gene. CDR3 size: 14 residues. Looked up from germline, CDR1 is MNHEY and CDR2 is SVGAGI. In the authors' methods: Reference gene primer amplification in the assay estimated nucleated cell counts. Sequencing used immunoSEQ multiplex PCR; TCRdb keeps in-frame clones, though not all of them. The V and J calls and clone size come from that table; D and trimming were worked out from the DNA. The repertoire holds some 110,000 clones, with 81% as singletons. This clonotype originated in a man at least 80 years old with acute or convalescent COVID-19. Specimen: peripheral blood. The chain couples TRBV6-5 to TRBJ1-1; 7 nucleotides align to TRBD1. CDR3: CASSLDRARAEAFF. CDR3 bases: TGTGCCAGCAGCCTCGACAGGGCGAGAGCTGAAGCTTTCTTT.